The rows below give T cell receptor beta chains drawn from one sample of a study of T cell repertoires in cytomegalovirus infection. No antigen has been assigned to these receptors. TCRdb re-analysed the reads in MiXCR, keeping a single row per CDR3 protein. Seen here are about 890,000 distinct CDR3 sequences, around 29% observed once, and the top ten hold over 12%. The sample in question was cultured CD8+ T cells from PBMCs, obtained from culture after CMV antigen stimulation. The receptors were gathered from a human donor in good health (CMV status not recorded). Some clones in this sample may be carry-over from other donors' samples. Each CDR3 is given without its conserved first and last residue. Each record gives: D gene, V gene, J gene, CDR3 protein. A D gene is named only where the DNA matches it firmly.

d_gene: NA; v_gene: TRBV4-1; j_gene: TRBJ1-4; CDR3aa: ASSQGDRSTNEKLF
d_gene: NA; v_gene: TRBV14; j_gene: TRBJ2-7; CDR3aa: ASSPAGWREQY
d_gene: NA; v_gene: TRBV29-1; j_gene: TRBJ2-1; CDR3aa: SPWFVGARYNEQF
d_gene: NA; v_gene: TRBV7-6; j_gene: TRBJ2-5; CDR3aa: ASSFPRQGGGETQY
d_gene: TRBD1; v_gene: TRBV7-2; j_gene: TRBJ1-2; CDR3aa: ASSLEGTGYGYT
d_gene: NA; v_gene: TRBV2; j_gene: TRBJ2-7; CDR3aa: ASIRSSYEQY
d_gene: TRBD1; v_gene: TRBV7-9; j_gene: TRBJ1-3; CDR3aa: ASSSQGYSGNTIY
d_gene: NA; v_gene: TRBV7-6; j_gene: TRBJ2-1; CDR3aa: ASSPGVGNEQF
d_gene: TRBD2; v_gene: TRBV4-1; j_gene: TRBJ2-1; CDR3aa: ASSQDGGVGYNEQF
d_gene: NA; v_gene: TRBV29-1; j_gene: TRBJ2-7; CDR3aa: SARGSYEQY
d_gene: NA; v_gene: TRBV20-1; j_gene: TRBJ2-7; CDR3aa: SANGGGPAYEQY
d_gene: NA; v_gene: TRBV4-2; j_gene: TRBJ2-1; CDR3aa: ASSQELGNEQF
d_gene: NA; v_gene: TRBV28; j_gene: TRBJ2-3; CDR3aa: ASSTGTLTDTQY
d_gene: NA; v_gene: TRBV2; j_gene: TRBJ2-1; CDR3aa: ATKEPPQEQF
d_gene: NA; v_gene: TRBV12-3/TRBV12-4; j_gene: TRBJ2-3; CDR3aa: ASSLKMIAPVDTQY
d_gene: NA; v_gene: TRBV27; j_gene: TRBJ1-1; CDR3aa: ASSFGVRFMNTEAF
d_gene: NA; v_gene: TRBV6-6; j_gene: TRBJ2-1; CDR3aa: ASGFSTNEQF
d_gene: TRBD1; v_gene: TRBV6-6; j_gene: TRBJ1-2; CDR3aa: ASSTYVWGTGESDGYT
d_gene: TRBD2; v_gene: TRBV4-2; j_gene: TRBJ2-1; CDR3aa: ASSQDYWSSGGNEQF
d_gene: NA; v_gene: TRBV6-5; j_gene: TRBJ2-3; CDR3aa: ASSYSMGGPTDTQY
d_gene: TRBD2; v_gene: TRBV15; j_gene: TRBJ2-1; CDR3aa: ATSLRGGIYNEQF
d_gene: TRBD1; v_gene: TRBV12-3/TRBV12-4; j_gene: TRBJ1-1; CDR3aa: ASSLWGTGGPNTEAF
d_gene: TRBD2; v_gene: TRBV27; j_gene: TRBJ2-7; CDR3aa: ASSFSGGATYEQY
d_gene: NA; v_gene: TRBV12-5; j_gene: TRBJ2-5; CDR3aa: ASGLRLGVHQETQY
d_gene: NA; v_gene: TRBV6-5; j_gene: TRBJ2-5; CDR3aa: ASSYRVTPETQY
d_gene: TRBD2; v_gene: TRBV7-8; j_gene: TRBJ2-7; CDR3aa: ASSSGTRAGEQY
d_gene: NA; v_gene: TRBV7-2; j_gene: TRBJ2-7; CDR3aa: ASSLAYRTYEQY
d_gene: NA; v_gene: TRBV24-1; j_gene: TRBJ2-5; CDR3aa: ATSDLLGETQY